One sample yielded the 31 T cell receptor beta chains listed below, sequenced in a study of T cells in Graves' hyperthyroidism and ophthalmopathy. RNA transcripts were the template for amplifying TCR beta CDR3 regions. HTBI primers were employed in a first-round RT-PCR of the TCR CDR3. TCRdb independently ran MiXCR on the multiplex PCR reads; one entry per CDR3 protein. The data contain about 600,000 distinct CDR3 sequences, 15% to 20% of them singletons. What was sequenced was blood. These receptors were taken from a woman aged 40 to 55 with Graves' ophthalmopathy.

Ten or more counts support this clonotype. The chain uses TRBV27 and TRBJ2-1; 11 bases fit TRBD2. The trim removed 4 bases at V and 6 bases at J, leaving 11 bases unmatched. Per the germline V gene, CDR1 is MNHEY and CDR2 is SMNVEV (reference sequence). The CDR3 sequence is 17 residues long. CDR3 sequence reads: CASSSSHTSGRSNEQFF. CDR3 nucleotide sequence: TGTGCCAGCAGTTCCAGCCATACTAGCGGGAGAAGCAATGAGCAGTTCTTC.

This clonotype appeared many times. The chain has TRBV28 and TRBJ2-3, with a possible D match to TRBD2 (6 bases). Between the trimmed V and J ends, which lost 6 bases and 1 base, there was a span of 14 bases. Looked up from germline, CDR1 is MDHEN and CDR2 is SYDVKM. This CDR3 comprises 15 residues. CDR3 region: CASSPRGVGTDTQYF. The DNA for the CDR3 is TGTGCCAGCAGCCCCCGCGGGGTAGGCACAGATACGCAGTATTTT.

This clonotype occurred a few times. V is TRBV27 and J is TRBJ2-1, with D perhaps matching TRBD1 or TRBD2 (5 bases each). V was clipped by 7 bases and J by 7 bases, with 11 bases between them. Germline assignment: CDR1 MNHEY and CDR2 SMNVEV (reference sequence). This CDR3 has 12 residues. DNA for the CDR3: TGTGCCAGCACGGGGACGGCTAATGAGCAGTTCTTC. Translation gives CASTGTANEQFF.

The sample holds many counts of this clonotype. The chain is built from TRBV6-1 and TRBJ2-3; no clear D gene. Trimming removed 3 bases from V and 4 bases from J, with 8 bases in between. This CDR3 comprises 13 residues. CDR1 is MNHNS and CDR2 is SASEGT in the germline V gene. CDR3 sequence: CASSEGTPDTQYF. Here the CDR3 DNA reads TGTGCCAGCAGTGAGGGCACCCCAGATACGCAGTATTTT.

The CDR3 region is CASSIVGTSRNNEQFF. The CDR3 DNA sequence: TGTGCCAGTAGTATAGTAGGGACTAGCAGAAACAATGAGCAGTTCTTC. V is TRBV19 and J is TRBJ2-1, with 9 bases identical to TRBD2. V was clipped by 1 base and J by 5 bases; unmatched bases: 6. The length of the CDR3 is 16 residues. Germline CDR1 is LNHDA and CDR2 is SQIVND (reference sequence).

Written as DNA, the CDR3 is TGTGCCAGCTCCCGATTTGAGCTCACCACTGAAGCTTTCTTT. Translated, it gives CASSRFELTTEAFF. The chain employs TRBV18 and TRBJ1-1; D gene uncertain. Deletions cut 6 bases from V and 4 bases from J, with 15 bases between. The CDR3 totals 14 residues. In germline, CDR1 is KGHSH, CDR2 LQKENI.

The chain carries TRBV29-1 and TRBJ1-4, with D maybe TRBD1 (6 bases). The V and J ends lost 6 bases and 7 bases respectively, with 15 bases between them. The CDR3 consists of 13 residues. Germline V gives CDR1 SQVTM, CDR2 ANQGSEA. As DNA, the CDR3 is TGCAGCGTGGGGGCAGCGCTGGGTGAAAAACTGTTTTTT. Translation gives CSVGAALGEKLFF.

This clonotype occurred a few times. The V gene is TRBV6-5, the J gene TRBJ2-1; D might be TRBD2 (6 bases). The germline V and J ends were trimmed by 0 bases and 8 bases, with 17 bases remaining between them. The germline CDR1 and CDR2 sequences are MNHEY and SVGAGI. CDR3 length equals 16 residues. This CDR3 is CASSYSRVGGGHEQFF. CDR3 in DNA: TGTGCCAGCAGTTACTCGAGGGTCGGGGGAGGTCATGAGCAGTTCTTC.

The chain has TRBV20-1 and TRBJ2-3; 10 bases fit TRBD2. Germline CDR1 DFQATT, CDR2 SNEGSKA (reference sequence). The CDR3 spans 15 residues. Germline trimming cut 3 bases from V and 6 bases from J; bases unmatched to any gene: 9. The CDR3 coding sequence is TGCAGTGCTAGTAATCTAGCGGGAGCGTTCGATACGCAGTATTTT. Amino acid sequence: CSASNLAGAFDTQYF.

This clonotype was seen many times. The chain joins TRBV3-1 to TRBJ1-1; D possibly corresponds to TRBD1 (6 bases). Trimming stripped 0 bases from V and 0 bases from J, with 20 bases between. Germline CDR1 LGHDT, CDR2 YNNKEL (reference sequence). This CDR3 has 19 amino acids. The CDR3 nucleotides read TGTGCCAGCAGCCAAGATCCCGTGGCAGGGGATGGGATGAACACTGAAGCTTTCTTT. Amino acid sequence: CASSQDPVAGDGMNTEAFF.

This clonotype was detected ten times or more. The chain recombines TRBV18 with TRBJ2-7; TRBD2 might be the D (5 bases). Germline assignment: CDR1 KGHSH and CDR2 LQKENI. V was cut by 0 bases and J by 7 bases, with 10 bases left in between. The CDR3 loop spans 13 amino acids. The CDR3 region is CASSPPIRGEQYF. As DNA, the CDR3 is TGTGCCAGCTCACCACCAATCCGAGGGGAGCAGTACTTC.

Ten or more counts support this clonotype. The J gene is TRBJ2-5, the V gene TRBV20-1; 7 bases map to TRBD1. Trimming cost V 5 bases and J 11 bases; bases outside gene matches: 20. The CDR3 loop spans 15 amino acids. Germline V gives CDR1 DFQATT, CDR2 SNEGSKA (reference sequence). The CDR3 nucleotides read TGCAGTGCTCTGCAGGGGGTTGGTGTCTCTGGGCCGCAGTACTTC. Translating it yields CSALQGVGVSGPQYF.

This clonotype was counted at least ten times. The rearrangement uses TRBV3-1 and TRBJ2-6; D may be TRBD1 (5 bases). Trimming pared 6 bases from V and 0 bases from J, leaving 12 bases between. Germline lookup yields CDR1 LGHDT and CDR2 YNNKEL (reference sequence). CDR3 size: 16 residues. This CDR3 is CASRLTDFSGANVLTF. For the CDR3, the DNA is TGTGCCAGCAGGTTGACAGATTTCTCTGGGGCCAACGTCCTGACTTTC.

This clonotype was observed at least ten times. The rearrangement joins TRBV3-1 to TRBJ2-5; TRBD2 agrees at 7 bases. Trimming removed 4 bases from V and 10 bases from J; junction bases left unmatched: 12. Germline assignment: CDR1 LGHDT and CDR2 YNNKEL (reference sequence). This CDR3 spans 14 amino acids. The CDR3 sequence: CASSPRDYPWDQYF. The CDR3 nucleotides are TGTGCCAGCAGCCCGCGGGACTACCCTTGGGACCAGTACTTC.

This clonotype was found a few times. V is TRBV15 and J is TRBJ2-3; D is possibly TRBD1 (6 bases). Germline V gene lookup returns CDR1 LNHNV and CDR2 YYDKDF (reference sequence). V lost 4 bases to trimming and J lost 2 bases, with 10 bases between them. The CDR3 is made up of 14 amino acids. The CDR3 DNA sequence: TGTGCCACCAGCACTCGGACAGCCACAGATACGCAGTATTTT. Translation gives CATSTRTATDTQYF.

This clonotype was counted ten times or more. The chain uses TRBV5-1 and TRBJ2-7; 7 nucleotides line up with TRBD1. After removal of 5 bases from V and 3 bases from J, the junction contained 8 bases not matched to a gene. The CDR3 is made up of 14 amino acids. The germline V gene has CDR1 SGHRS and CDR2 YFSETQ. This chain's CDR3 is CASSSGTADYEQYF. The CDR3, as DNA: TGCGCCAGCAGTTCCGGGACAGCCGACTACGAGCAGTACTTC.

V usage is TRBV20-1 and J usage is TRBJ1-1; the match to TRBD1 covers 8 bases. Germline CDR1 reads DFQATT; CDR2 reads SNEGSKA (reference sequence). Losses at the gene ends were 4 bases for V and 5 bases for J; bases not matched to a gene: 6. This CDR3 comprises 13 residues. CDR3 sequence: CSATPNRGTEAFF. The DNA for the CDR3 is TGCAGTGCTACTCCTAACAGGGGGACTGAAGCTTTCTTT.

This chain links TRBV4-1 with TRBJ1-1; 11 bases agree with TRBD1. V shed 6 bases, J shed 6 bases, and the junction held 9 bases outside the gene matches. The CDR3 spans 15 residues. Germline values: CDR1 MGHRA, CDR2 YSYEKL. Written as DNA, the CDR3 is TGCGCCAGCAGACAGACCGGGACAGGGGGGGCTGAAGCTTTCTTT. Its translation: CASRQTGTGGAEAFF.

V gene TRBV29-1 combines with J gene TRBJ1-1; 7 bases are shared with TRBD1. J lost 10 bases, V lost 2 bases, and 16 bases had no gene match. The CDR3 totals 15 residues. Germline values: CDR1 SQVTM, CDR2 ANQGSEA. CDR3: CSVEPLGQSPGGAFF. DNA for the CDR3: TGCAGCGTTGAACCCCTGGGACAGTCCCCCGGAGGAGCTTTCTTT.

As regards this clonotype: Since a much larger clone is just one base distant, this may be a read error. CDR3 amino acids: CASSFQTGGWDTQYF. The CDR3 DNA follows: TGTGCCAGCAGCTTCCAGACAGGGGGCTGGGATACGCAGTATTTT. The chain couples TRBV12-3 or TRBV12-4 to TRBJ2-3; 10 nucleotides align to TRBD1. V lost 6 bases to trimming and J lost 6 bases; unmatched junction nucleotides: 9. There are 15 residues in the CDR3.

This clonotype was picked up many times. The J gene is TRBJ2-3, the V gene TRBV20-1, with 11 bases aligning to TRBD2. J gave up 2 bases and V 8 bases, and 9 bases lay outside the gene matches. The CDR3 length is 15 residues. The germline gives CDR1 DFQATT, CDR2 SNEGSKA (reference sequence). CDR3 bases: TGCAGTACCGTCCTAGCGGGGGGAGTCACAGATACGCAGTATTTT. It encodes CSTVLAGGVTDTQYF.

This clonotype was seen at least ten times. The J gene is TRBJ2-7, the V gene TRBV4-2, with 14 bases aligning to TRBD2. Germline V gene data show CDR1 as LGHNA and CDR2 as YNFKEQ. J was trimmed by 2 bases and V by 5 bases; bases with no gene match: 2. The CDR3 runs 15 residues. The CDR3 reads CASSEGLAGAYEQYF. The CDR3 DNA sequence: TGTGCCAGCAGCGAGGGACTAGCGGGGGCCTACGAGCAGTACTTC.

The chain is built from TRBV6-1 and TRBJ1-3; D not certain. This CDR3 region has 14 residues. Germline CDR1 MNHNS, CDR2 SASEGT. Trimming stripped 6 bases from V and 0 bases from J, with 9 bases between. The CDR3 region has the DNA TGTGCCAGCAGGACCCCAAGCTCTGGAAACACCATATATTTT. It translates to CASRTPSSGNTIYF.

There are a few counts of this clonotype. The chain recombines TRBV20-1 with TRBJ2-7, with 10 bases aligning to TRBD2. J was trimmed by 2 bases and V by 6 bases; bases with no gene match: 7. This CDR3 is 14 amino acids long. The V gene's germline CDR1 is DFQATT and CDR2 SNEGSKA (reference sequence). Here the CDR3 DNA reads TGCAGTGCAGTACGCCTAGCGGGAGCCTACGAGCAGTACTTC. Protein product: CSAVRLAGAYEQYF.

The CDR3 DNA sequence: TGTGCCAGCAGTGAAGGGCTAGCGGGAGTCAATGAGCAGTTCTTC. It is translated as CASSEGLAGVNEQFF. This chain connects TRBV2 to TRBJ2-1; 10 bases map to TRBD2. The germline CDR1 and CDR2 sequences are SNHLY and FYNNEI. V lost 1 base to trimming and J lost 6 bases; unmatched junction nucleotides: 3. The CDR3 has 15 amino acids.

This clonotype was counted between two and nine times. The J gene is TRBJ2-1, the V gene TRBV29-1, with D possibly matching TRBD2 (6 bases). The CDR3 length is 15 residues. CDR1 is SQVTM and CDR2 is ANQGSEA in the germline V gene. The V gene lost 2 bases and the J gene lost 4 bases, with 15 bases spanning the gap. The CDR3 DNA is TGCAGCGTTGAACTTCGGGAGAGTGGGTACAATGAGCAGTTCTTC. Protein product: CSVELRESGYNEQFF.

This clonotype was recorded many times. This sequence joins TRBV12-3 or TRBV12-4 and TRBJ2-1; either TRBD1 or TRBD2 may supply D (5 bases each). V lost 2 bases to trimming and J lost 7 bases, with 12 bases between them. This CDR3 spans 14 amino acids. CDR3 amino acids: CASSLRGSGNEQFF. The CDR3 DNA reads as TGTGCCAGCAGTTTAAGGGGATCGGGGAATGAGCAGTTCTTC.

A few counts support this clonotype. The genes are TRBV20-1 and TRBJ2-3; 11 bases match TRBD2. The J segment lost 6 bases and the V segment lost 5 bases, leaving 10 bases of the junction unmatched. The CDR3 is 15 amino acids. Germline values: CDR1 DFQATT, CDR2 SNEGSKA (reference sequence). CDR3 in DNA: TGCAGTGCTGAGGGCGCTAGCGGGAGGAGGGATACGCAGTATTTT. Its translation is CSAEGASGRRDTQYF.

The chain uses TRBV5-1 and TRBJ2-7, with TRBD2 matching over 8 bases. The CDR3 is made up of 16 amino acids. The V and J ends lost 0 bases and 2 bases, in that order; junction bases with no gene match: 7. Germline V gene sequence: CDR1 SGHRS, CDR2 YFSETQ. CDR3 sequence reads: CASSLGDGRATYEQYF. The CDR3 nucleotides read TGCGCCAGCAGCTTGGGGGACGGGAGGGCGACCTACGAGCAGTACTTC.

This clonotype occurred a few times. This chain connects TRBV20-1 to TRBJ2-2, with D tentatively TRBD2 (6 bases). With 1 base removed from V and 6 bases from J, the gap between germline ends came to 12 bases. Per the germline V gene, CDR1 is DFQATT and CDR2 is SNEGSKA (reference sequence). CDR3 length: 14 amino acids. The CDR3 here is CSARGGALAGELFF. CDR3 coding DNA: TGCAGTGCTAGAGGCGGGGCCCTAGCCGGGGAGCTGTTTTTT.

This chain links TRBV30 with TRBJ1-3; no reliable D call. Germline CDR1 reads GTSNPN; CDR2 reads SVGIG (reference sequence). V was cut by 2 bases and J by 3 bases, with 11 bases left in between. The CDR3 has 14 residues. DNA for the CDR3: TGTGCCTGGAGTCGGACGAATTATGGAAACACCATATATTTT. Encoded protein: CAWSRTNYGNTIYF.